This T cell receptor beta chain was sequenced for a study of patients and donors after allogeneic stem cell transplantation (TCRdb year 2020). Library generation was performed with RT-PCR. Sequenced using a NextSeq 550. TCRdb applied fastp at Q25 and MiXCR to the public reads, then kept only in-frame beta chains. When rows share a CDR3 protein, they turn into one entry using the most common DNA and genes. The sample profile shows 150,000 to 200,000 distinct CDR3 sequences; approximately 24% of them were found once. The leading ten clones occupy roughly 25% of the sample. Worth noting for this clonotype: Its antigen remains undetermined. No much larger clonotype is one base removed from it; base qualities were not supplied.

CDR1 LGHNA and CDR2 YNFKEQ were looked up in the germline V gene. The CDR3 covers 16 residues, taking in both the cysteine and the phenylalanine. The CDR3 DNA has 48 bases and is translated from base 1. The trim is 1 base for V and 2 bases for J, with a gap of 15 bases between the germline ends. The chain joins TRBV4-2 to TRBJ2-7; no D gene call is confident. The sample was blood, either unsorted or a sorted T cell fraction (not recorded which). This receptor was taken from a human donor who was either an allogeneic HSCT recipient or a stem cell or donor lymphocyte infusion donor (not recorded which). It is not recorded whose cells these are; they may come from a transplant donor. The CDR3 protein: CASSQVRANLAYEQYF. The DNA is TGTGCCAGCAGCCAAGTCCGGGCCAACTTAGCCTACGAGCAGTACTTC.